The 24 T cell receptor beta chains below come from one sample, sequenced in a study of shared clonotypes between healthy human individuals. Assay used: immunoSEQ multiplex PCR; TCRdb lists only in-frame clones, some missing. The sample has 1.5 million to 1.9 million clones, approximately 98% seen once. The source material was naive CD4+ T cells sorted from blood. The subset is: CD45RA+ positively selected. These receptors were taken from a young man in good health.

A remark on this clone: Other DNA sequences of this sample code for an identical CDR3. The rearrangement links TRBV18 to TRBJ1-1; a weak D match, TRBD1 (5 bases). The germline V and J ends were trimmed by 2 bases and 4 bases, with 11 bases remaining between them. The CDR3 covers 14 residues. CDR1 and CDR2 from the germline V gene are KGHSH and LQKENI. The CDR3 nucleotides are TGTGCCAGCTCACCAAAAACAGGAGGCACTGAAGCTTTCTTT. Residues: CASSPKTGGTEAFF.

The CDR3 sequence is CASSLPTLPETQYF. DNA for the CDR3: TGCGCCAGCAGCTTGCCCACCCTTCCGGAGACCCAGTACTTC. This chain connects TRBV5-1 to TRBJ2-5; the D is unclear. V lost 1 base, J lost 5 bases, and 12 bases lay in between. Germline values: CDR1 SGHRS, CDR2 YFSETQ. The CDR3 is made up of 14 amino acids.

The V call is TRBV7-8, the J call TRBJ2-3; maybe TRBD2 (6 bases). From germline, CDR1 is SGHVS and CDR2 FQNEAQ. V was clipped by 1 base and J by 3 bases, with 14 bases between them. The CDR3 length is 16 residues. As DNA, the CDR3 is TGTGCCAGCAGCTTAGTCGCGGCTAGCGAAACAGATACGCAGTATTTT. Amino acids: CASSLVAASETDTQYF.

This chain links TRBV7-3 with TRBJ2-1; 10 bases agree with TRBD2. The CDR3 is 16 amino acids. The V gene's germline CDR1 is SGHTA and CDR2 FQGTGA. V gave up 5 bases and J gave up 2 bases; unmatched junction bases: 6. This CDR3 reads CASSHTSGVTYNEQFF. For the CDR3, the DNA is TGTGCCAGCAGCCATACTAGCGGGGTTACCTACAATGAGCAGTTCTTC.

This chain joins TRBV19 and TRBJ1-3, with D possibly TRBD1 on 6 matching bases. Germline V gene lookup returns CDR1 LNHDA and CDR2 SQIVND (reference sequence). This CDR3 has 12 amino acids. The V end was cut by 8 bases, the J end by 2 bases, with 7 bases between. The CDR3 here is CASRTAGNTIYF. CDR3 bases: TGTGCCAGTCGGACAGCTGGAAACACCATATATTTT.

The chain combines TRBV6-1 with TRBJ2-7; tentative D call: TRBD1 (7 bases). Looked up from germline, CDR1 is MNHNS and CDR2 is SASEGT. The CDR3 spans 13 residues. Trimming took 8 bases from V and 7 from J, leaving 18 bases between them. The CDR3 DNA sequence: TGTGCCAGCTGGCGGGACAGACCCGAGGAGCAGTACTTC. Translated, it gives CASWRDRPEEQYF.

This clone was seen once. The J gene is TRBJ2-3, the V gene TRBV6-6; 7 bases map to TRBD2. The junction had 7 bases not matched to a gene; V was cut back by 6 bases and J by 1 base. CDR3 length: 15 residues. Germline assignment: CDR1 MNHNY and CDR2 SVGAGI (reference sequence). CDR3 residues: CASSHGLERTDTQYF. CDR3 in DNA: TGTGCCAGCAGCCACGGACTAGAACGCACAGATACGCAGTATTTT.

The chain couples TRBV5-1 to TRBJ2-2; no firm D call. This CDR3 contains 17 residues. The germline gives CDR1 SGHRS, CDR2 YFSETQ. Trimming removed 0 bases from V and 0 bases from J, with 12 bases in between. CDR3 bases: TGCGCCAGCAGCTTGGACAAGGGTCTGGCGAACACCGGGGAGCTGTTTTTT. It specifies CASSLDKGLANTGELFF.

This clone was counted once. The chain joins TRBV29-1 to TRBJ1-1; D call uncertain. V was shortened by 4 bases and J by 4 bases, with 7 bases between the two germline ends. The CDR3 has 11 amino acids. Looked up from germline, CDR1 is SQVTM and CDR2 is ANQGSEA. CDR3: CSVVGFTEAFF. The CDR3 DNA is TGCAGCGTTGTCGGATTCACTGAAGCTTTCTTT.

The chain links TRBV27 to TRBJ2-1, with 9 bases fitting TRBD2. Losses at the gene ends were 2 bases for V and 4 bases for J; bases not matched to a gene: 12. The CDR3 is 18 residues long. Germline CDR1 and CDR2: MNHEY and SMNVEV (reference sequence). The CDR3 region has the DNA TGTGCCAGCAGTTTAACCCCCGGTAGCGGGAGTATGTACAATGAGCAGTTCTTC. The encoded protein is CASSLTPGSGSMYNEQFF.

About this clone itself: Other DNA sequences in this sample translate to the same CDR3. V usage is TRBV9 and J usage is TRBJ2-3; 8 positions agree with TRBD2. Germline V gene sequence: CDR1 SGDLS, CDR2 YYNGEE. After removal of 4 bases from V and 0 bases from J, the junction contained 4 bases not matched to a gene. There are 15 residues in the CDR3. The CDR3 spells CASSLASGSTDTQYF. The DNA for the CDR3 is TGTGCCAGCAGCTTAGCTAGCGGGAGCACAGATACGCAGTATTTT.

This CDR3 is CASSLRAGDGDTGELFF. DNA of the CDR3: TGCGCCAGCAGCTTGCGAGCAGGGGATGGCGACACCGGGGAGCTGTTTTTT. The chain recombines TRBV5-1 with TRBJ2-2, with D perhaps matching TRBD1 (6 bases). CDR1 and CDR2 (germline): SGHRS, YFSETQ. Trimming stripped 1 base from V and 3 bases from J, with 16 bases between. The CDR3 is 17 residues long.

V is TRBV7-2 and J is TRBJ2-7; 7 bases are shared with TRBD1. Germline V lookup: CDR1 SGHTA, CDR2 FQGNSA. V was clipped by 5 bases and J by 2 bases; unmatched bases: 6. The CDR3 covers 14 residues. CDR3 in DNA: TGTGCCAGCAGCCTGCGACAGGGCACCTACGAGCAGTACTTC. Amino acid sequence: CASSLRQGTYEQYF.

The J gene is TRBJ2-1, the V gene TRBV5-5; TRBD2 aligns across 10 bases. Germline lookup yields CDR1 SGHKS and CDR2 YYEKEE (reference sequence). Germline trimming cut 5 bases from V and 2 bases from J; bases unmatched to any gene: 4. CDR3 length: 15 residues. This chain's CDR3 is CASRSLAGAYNEQFF. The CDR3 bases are TGTGCCAGCAGATCGCTAGCGGGGGCCTACAATGAGCAGTTCTTC.

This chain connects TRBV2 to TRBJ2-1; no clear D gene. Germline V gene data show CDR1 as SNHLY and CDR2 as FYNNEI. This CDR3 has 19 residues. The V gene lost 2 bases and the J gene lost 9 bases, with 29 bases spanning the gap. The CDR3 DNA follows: TGTGCCAGCAGTGAAAGGGCCGTGTGTCGGGTATCAGGTTTTTGTGAGCAGTTCTTC. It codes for CASSERAVCRVSGFCEQFF.

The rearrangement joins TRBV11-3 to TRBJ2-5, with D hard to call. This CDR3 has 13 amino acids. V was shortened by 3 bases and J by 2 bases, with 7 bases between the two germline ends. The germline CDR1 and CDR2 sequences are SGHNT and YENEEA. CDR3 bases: TGTGCCAGCAGCTTGAACCGACAAGAGACCCAGTACTTC. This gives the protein CASSLNRQETQYF.

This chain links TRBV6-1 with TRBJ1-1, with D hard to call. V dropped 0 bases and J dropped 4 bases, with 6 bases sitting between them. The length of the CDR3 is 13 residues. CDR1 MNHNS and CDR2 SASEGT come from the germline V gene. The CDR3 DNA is TGTGCCAGCAGTGAAGCTTCGGCCACTGAAGCTTTCTTT. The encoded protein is CASSEASATEAFF.

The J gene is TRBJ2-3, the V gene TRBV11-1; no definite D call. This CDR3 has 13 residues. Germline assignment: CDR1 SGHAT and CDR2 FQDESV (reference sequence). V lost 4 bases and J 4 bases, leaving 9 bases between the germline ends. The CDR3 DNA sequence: TGTGCCAGCAGCTCACGCCGGGCAGATACGCAGTATTTT. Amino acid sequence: CASSSRRADTQYF.

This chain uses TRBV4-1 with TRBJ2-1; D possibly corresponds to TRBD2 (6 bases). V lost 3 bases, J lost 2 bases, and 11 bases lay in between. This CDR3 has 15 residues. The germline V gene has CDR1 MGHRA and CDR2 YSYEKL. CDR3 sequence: CASSHGSDPYNEQFF. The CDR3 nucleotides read TGCGCCAGCAGCCACGGGAGTGACCCCTACAATGAGCAGTTCTTC.

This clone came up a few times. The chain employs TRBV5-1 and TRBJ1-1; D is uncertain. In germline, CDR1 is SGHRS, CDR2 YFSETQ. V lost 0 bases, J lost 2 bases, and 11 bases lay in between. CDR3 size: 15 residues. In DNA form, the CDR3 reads TGCGCCAGCAGCTTGGATCCGGGCGGAAACACTGAAGCTTTCTTT. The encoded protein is CASSLDPGGNTEAFF.

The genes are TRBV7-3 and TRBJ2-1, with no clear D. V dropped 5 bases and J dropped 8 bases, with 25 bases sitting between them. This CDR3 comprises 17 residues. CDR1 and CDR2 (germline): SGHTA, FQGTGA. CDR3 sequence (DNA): TGTGCCAGCAGCCCGACCGGCATATGGAGTGGTATAGATGAGCAGTTCTTC. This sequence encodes CASSPTGIWSGIDEQFF.

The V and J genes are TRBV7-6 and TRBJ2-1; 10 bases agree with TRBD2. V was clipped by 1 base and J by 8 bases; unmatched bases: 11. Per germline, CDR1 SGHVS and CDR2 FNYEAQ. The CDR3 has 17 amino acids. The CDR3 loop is CASSLGPLAGRPDEQFF. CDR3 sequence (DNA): TGTGCCAGCAGCTTAGGCCCACTAGCGGGGAGGCCCGATGAGCAGTTCTTC.

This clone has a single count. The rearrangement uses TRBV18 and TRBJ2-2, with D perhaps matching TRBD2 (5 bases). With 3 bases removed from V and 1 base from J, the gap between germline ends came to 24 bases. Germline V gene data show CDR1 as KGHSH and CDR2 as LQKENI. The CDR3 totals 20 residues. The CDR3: CASSPFYRGRQTMNTGELFF. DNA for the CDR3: TGTGCCAGCTCACCTTTCTACCGTGGTAGGCAGACTATGAACACCGGGGAGCTGTTTTTT.

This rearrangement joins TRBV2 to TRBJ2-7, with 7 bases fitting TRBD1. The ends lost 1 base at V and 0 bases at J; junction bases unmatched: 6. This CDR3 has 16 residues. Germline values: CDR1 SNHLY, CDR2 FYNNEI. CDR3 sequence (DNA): TGTGCCAGCAGTGAAGATGGGACAGCTTTCTCCTACGAGCAGTACTTC. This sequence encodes CASSEDGTAFSYEQYF.